The rows below give T cell receptor beta chains drawn from one sample of a study of T cell repertoires in cytomegalovirus infection. These receptors have no identified antigens. MiXCR, run by TCRdb on the reads, gives a single entry per CDR3 protein. This repertoire shows 100,000 to 150,000 distinct CDR3 sequences, 30% to 40% found once; its top ten account for roughly 53%. Specimen: CD8+ T cells from cultured PBMCs, collected from culture after CMV antigen stimulation. These receptors were obtained from a human donor in good health (CMV status not recorded). Some clones in this sample may be carry-over from other donors' samples. Each CDR3 is given with its conserved first and last residue. A D gene is named only where the DNA matches it firmly.

d_call | j_call | v_call | cdr3_aa
NA | TRBJ2-2 | TRBV15 | CATSSEGGNTGELFF
NA | TRBJ1-1 | TRBV7-2 | CASSLVTLGIAFF
TRBD2 | TRBJ2-2 | TRBV7-6 | CASSFGGGPNTGELFF
NA | TRBJ2-2 | TRBV25-1 | CASSEVYGGKNTGELFF
TRBD2 | TRBJ2-1 | TRBV7-9 | CASSPGTSEYNEQFF
NA | TRBJ1-2 | TRBV4-1 | CASSQTPLANYGYTF
NA | TRBJ2-7 | TRBV12-3/TRBV12-4 | CANSFSGPFYEQYF
NA | TRBJ1-6 | TRBV6-1 | CASSGTDYNSPLHF
TRBD1 | TRBJ1-5 | TRBV7-8 | CASSLFGTGRGYSNQPQHF
NA | TRBJ1-2 | TRBV27 | CASTTGDISSSGYGYTF
NA | TRBJ1-1 | TRBV2 | CASNQLAQGRVNTEAFF
NA | TRBJ1-3 | TRBV19 | CASSIGPLGNTIYF
NA | TRBJ2-7 | TRBV6-2/TRBV6-3 | CASSNALVSPYEQYF
NA | TRBJ2-1 | TRBV7-9 | CASSSPEQGTAYNEQFF
TRBD1 | TRBJ1-1 | TRBV2 | CASNTGVGTEAFF
NA | TRBJ1-6 | TRBV19 | CASSMGDSPLHF
TRBD1 | TRBJ1-3 | TRBV7-9 | CASSSTQLSTGLPSSSGNTIYF
TRBD1 | TRBJ1-5 | TRBV7-9 | CASSSGGPQHF
NA | TRBJ1-2 | TRBV20-1 | CSAGEGSLNYGYTF
NA | TRBJ1-5 | TRBV6-6 | CASSYPGENQPQHF
NA | TRBJ2-1 | TRBV7-8 | CASSLRGGASSYNEQFF
NA | TRBJ1-1 | TRBV12-3/TRBV12-4 | CASSPNIDPTEAFF
TRBD1 | TRBJ1-1 | TRBV7-9 | CASSPPDRGTEAFF
NA | TRBJ2-3 | TRBV28 | CASSSPLWGGPRTDTQYF
NA | TRBJ2-1 | TRBV7-8 | CASTPVGIYEQFF
TRBD1 | TRBJ2-7 | TRBV7-9 | CASSVDRGEQYF
NA | TRBJ1-4 | TRBV7-9 | CASSPRQTATNEKLFF
NA | TRBJ1-2 | TRBV19 | CASSYDRNGYGYTF
NA | TRBJ2-1 | TRBV29-1 | CSVGEGAEQFF
TRBD1 | TRBJ2-5 | TRBV7-9 | CASRLQGAETQYF
NA | TRBJ1-1 | TRBV11-3 | CASSLIPGRLNTEAFF
NA | TRBJ1-5 | TRBV28 | CASSHHRVSEPQHF
TRBD1 | TRBJ2-7 | TRBV12-3/TRBV12-4 | CASRRDRGGEQYF
TRBD2 | TRBJ2-7 | TRBV5-1 | CASSLALGLAGAPSSYEQYF
NA | TRBJ1-5 | TRBV10-3 | CAISEGGNQPQHF
TRBD2 | TRBJ2-3 | TRBV6-5 | CASSLLPSGETDTQYF
NA | TRBJ2-7 | TRBV12-3/TRBV12-4 | CASSELPPPSADEQYF
NA | TRBJ1-5 | TRBV7-6 | CASSLESGELVQPQHF
TRBD2 | TRBJ2-3 | TRBV5-1 | CASSPSGAGGITDTQYF
TRBD2 | TRBJ2-5 | TRBV6-1 | CASSETPTSGGGQETQYF
NA | TRBJ2-5 | TRBV28 | CASSLLRSGAGRETQYF
TRBD2 | TRBJ2-1 | TRBV12-3/TRBV12-4 | CASSSPGGGAGNEQFF
NA | TRBJ1-2 | TRBV29-1 | CSVEVYGSGYTF
NA | TRBJ2-1 | TRBV12-5 | CASGLVRDLVLAPYEQFF
NA | TRBJ2-5 | TRBV7-9 | CASSETWETQYF
NA | TRBJ2-1 | TRBV6-1 | CASSEWLGGVAYNEQFF
TRBD2 | TRBJ2-7 | TRBV4-1 | CASSPRLAGDYEQYF